Listed below are T cell receptor beta chains from one sample, sequenced in a study of blood T cell repertoires in COVID-19. Data came from immunoSEQ multiplex PCR; TCRdb stores just in-frame clones and leaves some out. The table has around 230,000 clones, about 86% seen once; the top ten hold 7.5% to 9%. The material sequenced was peripheral blood. The receptors were sampled from a woman aged 45-59 years with acute or convalescent COVID-19. Both conserved end residues are trimmed from each CDR3.

V: TRBV5-1
J: TRBJ2-2
CDR3: ASSLATLVAGELF

V: TRBV10-2
J: TRBJ2-5
CDR3: ASRGRDRGTEETQY

V: TRBV25-1
J: TRBJ2-6
CDR3: ASIDNFRANVLT

V: TRBV5-6
J: TRBJ2-7
CDR3: ASSLPPSGSYEQY

V: TRBV11-3
J: TRBJ2-2
CDR3: ASSTSGLAGLAGELF

V: TRBV11-3
J: TRBJ2-3
CDR3: ASSPRTSGRENTQY

V: TRBV4-1
J: TRBJ1-1
CDR3: ASSQPDRGNTEAF

V: TRBV15
J: TRBJ1-4
CDR3: ATSRGKGADEKLF

V: TRBV3-1/TRBV3-2
J: TRBJ2-7
CDR3: ASSQESESYEQY

V: TRBV3-1/TRBV3-2
J: TRBJ1-2
CDR3: ASSQVGAGYT

V: TRBV6-6
J: TRBJ1-2
CDR3: ASSPRTGYGYT

V: TRBV19
J: TRBJ2-2
CDR3: ASSISQGGGELF

V: TRBV18
J: TRBJ2-1
CDR3: ASSPTGGDYNEQF

V: TRBV11-3
J: TRBJ1-1
CDR3: ASSLSGNTEAF

V: TRBV5-4
J: TRBJ2-7
CDR3: ASRPTGSYEQY

V: TRBV5-1
J: TRBJ2-1
CDR3: ASSLGTSVYEQF

V: TRBV7-2
J: TRBJ2-7
CDR3: ASSRGTGGDRRY

V: TRBV19
J: TRBJ2-1
CDR3: ASRAEGPEQF

V: TRBV19
J: TRBJ2-1
CDR3: ASSIFGGPNEQF

V: TRBV5-1
J: TRBJ1-1
CDR3: ASSLAGGSPNTEAF

V: TRBV7-9
J: TRBJ2-1
CDR3: ASSLRLAGAKEQF

V: TRBV2
J: TRBJ2-2
CDR3: ASSEVVAGNTGELF

V: TRBV19
J: TRBJ1-5
CDR3: ASSILRTGGNQPQH

V: TRBV27
J: TRBJ2-3
CDR3: ATLASGDLDTQY

V: TRBV5-1
J: TRBJ2-7
CDR3: ASSSDISYEQY